This paragraph reports one T cell receptor (beta chain). Its antigen remains unidentified. CDR1 is SGHVS and CDR2 is FQNEAQ in the germline V gene. Trimming took 5 bases from V and 3 from J, leaving 11 bases between them. The CDR3 runs 14 residues. Some clones are missing from TCRdb's copy, which holds only in-frame ones; the method was immunoSEQ multiplex PCR. The sample has about 120,000 clones; about 80% are singletons. This sample was taken from a study of T cell responses to AZD1222 COVID-19 vaccine. Findings of the study overall: The sample set comprised mostly white British donors with more females, and clonal diversity was possibly underestimated. Just a handful of AZD1222 recipients tested seropositive at baseline. There were repertoire samples only from the period after the peak T cell response. The breadth and depth of Spike-specific TCRs increased once two AZD1222 doses had been given.

The sequencing here drew on peripheral blood, taken on day 0 of AZD1222 vaccination. This clonotype originated in an adult in good health. V is TRBV7-8 and J is TRBJ1-5, with no clear D. CDR3 nucleotide sequence: TGTGCCAGCAGCCGTGACGGTAACAATCAGCCCCAGCATTTT. Translating it yields CASSRDGNNQPQHF.